Below are 22 T cell receptor beta chains sequenced from a single sample in a study of shared clonotypes between healthy human individuals (dated by TCRdb to about 2020). To prepare the library, the immunoSEQ multiplex PCR assay was applied. In TCRdb, the immuneACCESS table is reduced to in-frame sequences with V and J assigned. These tables do not hold every clone; where another copy was compared, an unresolved V gene accounts for under half, and the others remain unexplained. The sample profile shows under 1,100,000 clones; 70% to 80% of them were found once. The top ten clonotypes cover approximately 1.5% of the sample. Sequenced: memory CD4+ T cells sorted from blood. Per the publication, the cell subset or site label means: CD45RA-negative fraction. The origin of the receptors is a man in his late teens or twenties in good health.

This clone was counted once. This chain joins TRBV30 and TRBJ2-5; 8 nucleotides agree with TRBD2. The CDR3 spans 14 residues. V lost 3 bases to trimming and J lost 11 bases; unmatched junction nucleotides: 14. Germline CDR1 reads GTSNPN; CDR2 reads SVGIG (reference sequence). The CDR3, as DNA: TGTGCCTGGAGCGTAGCGGGGTCCCCCTTGGAGCAGTACTTC. It translates to CAWSVAGSPLEQYF.

The chain has TRBV5-1 and TRBJ2-4; TRBD1 matches at 8 bases. The CDR3 is made up of 16 amino acids. V lost 3 bases to trimming and J lost 0 bases; unmatched junction nucleotides: 5. Germline V gene sequence: CDR1 SGHRS, CDR2 YFSETQ. CDR3 sequence reads: CASSWDRSLAKNIQYF. The CDR3 region has the DNA TGCGCCAGCAGCTGGGACAGGTCCCTAGCCAAAAACATTCAGTACTTC.

This clone has just a few counts. The chain carries TRBV19 and TRBJ1-2, with 10 nucleotides matching TRBD1. Germline-derived CDR1 and CDR2 are LNHDA and SQIVND (reference sequence). V shed 0 bases, J shed 6 bases, and the junction held 7 bases outside the gene matches. The CDR3 totals 16 residues. The CDR3: CASSIDRQGAVDGYTF. The CDR3 nucleotides are TGTGCCAGTAGTATAGATCGACAGGGGGCAGTCGATGGCTACACCTTC.

This clone was recorded once. The V and J genes are TRBV6-6 and TRBJ2-2, with TRBD2 as a possible D gene (6 bases). In germline, CDR1 is MNHNY, CDR2 SVGAGI (reference sequence). The CDR3 length is 11 residues. Trimming stripped 11 bases from V and 5 bases from J, with 9 bases between. DNA for the CDR3: TGTGCCTACGGGGGAACCGGGGAGCTGTTTTTT. Amino acid sequence: CAYGGTGELFF.

This clone was found once. The V call is TRBV10-1, the J call TRBJ2-2; D is undetermined. V lost 0 bases and J lost 5, with 4 bases in between. The CDR3 contains 13 residues. Germline V CDR1 and CDR2: WNHNN, SYGVQD (reference sequence). The CDR3 DNA reads as TGCGCCAGCAGTGAGTCGATGACCGGGGAGCTGTTTTTT. It specifies CASSESMTGELFF.

J is TRBJ1-1 and V is TRBV27; 9 nucleotides agree with TRBD1. V shed 5 bases and J 1 base; nucleotides not matched to a gene: 5. The CDR3 length is 15 residues. Germline V lookup: CDR1 MNHEY, CDR2 SMNVEV (reference sequence). The CDR3 DNA reads as TGTGCCAGCAGTCCTTTGGACAGGGGGAACACTGAAGCTTTCTTT. This gives the protein CASSPLDRGNTEAFF.

This chain connects TRBV19 to TRBJ1-1; 10 positions agree with TRBD1. The CDR3 loop spans 15 amino acids. Germline V lookup: CDR1 LNHDA, CDR2 SQIVND (reference sequence). Losses at the gene ends were 5 bases for V and 5 bases for J; bases not matched to a gene: 8. CDR3 nucleotides: TGTGCCAGTAGTCCCCGACAGGGGGCGGCAACTGAAGCTTTCTTT. This sequence encodes CASSPRQGAATEAFF.

The rearrangement links TRBV10-2 to TRBJ1-3; weak D call: TRBD1 (5 bases). Germline CDR1 WSHSY, CDR2 SAAADI. This CDR3 spans 17 amino acids. Trimming took 1 base from V and 0 from J, leaving 13 bases between them. The CDR3 bases are TGCGCCAGCAGTGAGTTGCCCAGGGCCCTCTCTGGAAACACCATATATTTT. Encoded protein: CASSELPRALSGNTIYF.

This clone was recorded a few times. The gene calls are TRBV2 and TRBJ2-3; TRBD2 agrees at 7 bases. This CDR3 has 14 residues. The V segment lost 5 bases and the J segment 2 bases; nucleotides outside the gene matches: 4. The germline gives CDR1 SNHLY, CDR2 FYNNEI. The CDR3 DNA sequence: TGTGCCAGCAGTCCCAGCGGGACCACAGATACGCAGTATTTT. Translating it yields CASSPSGTTDTQYF.

The chain is built from TRBV7-2 and TRBJ2-1, with 10 nucleotides matching TRBD2. V lost 3 bases to trimming and J lost 10 bases; unmatched junction nucleotides: 3. The CDR3 has 13 amino acids. CDR1 is SGHTA and CDR2 is FQGNSA in the germline V gene. The CDR3 nucleotides read TGTGCCAGCAGCTTTCTAGCGGGAGAAGAGCAGTTCTTC. Its protein product is CASSFLAGEEQFF.

The chain employs TRBV7-9 and TRBJ2-1, with 9 bases matching TRBD2. The CDR3 contains 15 residues. Unmatched junction bases numbered 5, after V lost 6 bases and J lost 2 bases. Germline lookup yields CDR1 SEHNR and CDR2 FQNEAQ (reference sequence). The CDR3, as DNA: TGTGCCAGCAGTTTTGGGACTAGCCCCTACAATGAGCAGTTCTTC. The encoded protein is CASSFGTSPYNEQFF.

This chain connects TRBV19 to TRBJ1-6; 8 bases agree with TRBD1. The V gene end was trimmed by 5 bases and the J gene end by 10 bases; junction bases not matched to a gene: 10. CDR1 is LNHDA, CDR2 SQIVND, per germline (reference sequence). The CDR3 extends over 15 amino acids. The DNA of the CDR3 is TGTGCCAGTAGTCCCGGACAGGGATCGGGCTCACCCCTCCACTTT. Encoded protein: CASSPGQGSGSPLHF.

This clone is a singleton in its sample. Other DNA variants within this sample encode the same CDR3. This chain connects TRBV30 to TRBJ1-5, with 10 bases aligning to TRBD1. Germline loops: CDR1 GTSNPN, CDR2 SVGIG (reference sequence). The J segment lost 6 bases and the V segment lost 4 bases, leaving 3 bases of the junction unmatched. The CDR3 has 13 amino acids. Here the CDR3 reads CAWTGQGGQPQHF. The CDR3 DNA reads as TGTGCCTGGACCGGACAGGGGGGTCAGCCCCAGCATTTT.

The J gene is TRBJ2-5, the V gene TRBV5-1, with D maybe TRBD2 (7 bases). Germline V gives CDR1 SGHRS, CDR2 YFSETQ. Trimming removed 4 bases at V and 4 bases at J, with 20 bases between. CDR3 length: 16 amino acids. In nucleotides, the CDR3 is TGCGCCAGCAGCCTAACGTTCGGGGGGCCGAGAGAGACCCAGTACTTC. Its translation: CASSLTFGGPRETQYF.

J is TRBJ2-3 and V is TRBV15; D remains ambiguous. Germline V lookup: CDR1 LNHNV, CDR2 YYDKDF (reference sequence). The CDR3 is 14 residues long. The ends were cut back, 4 bases at V and 1 base at J, with 9 bases in the middle. The CDR3 DNA sequence: TGTGCCACCAGCACGAGGTACCGCACAGATACGCAGTATTTT. This encodes CATSTRYRTDTQYF.

This clone turned up a few times. The chain links TRBV27 to TRBJ2-2; 7 bases map to TRBD1. There are 17 residues in the CDR3. The V gene end was trimmed by 2 bases and the J gene end by 7 bases; junction bases not matched to a gene: 13. Germline V lookup: CDR1 MNHEY, CDR2 SMNVEV (reference sequence). The CDR3 DNA sequence: TGTGCCAGCAGTTTAAGGTCAGGGGGTCGAGGTATCGGGGAGCTGTTTTTT. The encoded protein is CASSLRSGGRGIGELFF.

This clone has a handful of counts. This specimen includes other DNA sequences encoding the same CDR3. The J gene is TRBJ1-1, the V gene TRBV10-1; D is undetermined. Germline CDR1 WNHNN, CDR2 SYGVQD (reference sequence). The CDR3 totals 13 residues. Trimming stripped 4 bases from V and 0 bases from J, with 6 bases between. This CDR3 reads CASSAQLNTEAFF. CDR3 DNA sequence: TGCGCCAGCAGTGCACAATTGAACACTGAAGCTTTCTTT.

This chain joins TRBV6-5 and TRBJ2-7; 12 bases agree with TRBD1. Germline V gene lookup returns CDR1 MNHEY and CDR2 SVGAGI. Trimming took 8 bases from V and 6 from J; bases not matched to a gene: 5. This CDR3 has 13 residues. The CDR3 sequence is CASSGTGGGEQYF. As DNA, the CDR3 is TGTGCCAGCTCAGGGACAGGGGGCGGCGAGCAGTACTTC.

The chain couples TRBV19 to TRBJ1-2; D may be TRBD1 (5 bases). Germline V lookup: CDR1 LNHDA, CDR2 SQIVND (reference sequence). V was pared by 3 bases and J by 5 bases, with 16 bases between. The CDR3 totals 15 residues. CDR3 amino acids: CASSIWGRDVYGYTF. The CDR3 DNA is TGTGCCAGTAGTATCTGGGGCAGGGATGTTTATGGCTACACCTTC.

This sequence joins TRBV7-9 and TRBJ1-5; D unresolved. Germline CDR1 SEHNR, CDR2 FQNEAQ (reference sequence). The V gene lost 2 bases and the J gene lost 5 bases, with 7 bases spanning the gap. The CDR3 is 13 residues long. The CDR3 protein is CASSLSTDQPQHF. The CDR3, as DNA: TGTGCCAGCAGCTTATCCACAGATCAGCCCCAGCATTTT.

V is TRBV7-9 and J is TRBJ1-2, with 7 bases fitting TRBD1. V gave up 5 bases and J gave up 6 bases; unmatched junction bases: 12. This CDR3 region has 15 residues. Per germline, CDR1 SEHNR and CDR2 FQNEAQ (reference sequence). The CDR3 protein is CASSQGPTQGNGYTF. In DNA form, the CDR3 reads TGTGCCAGCAGCCAAGGCCCTACACAGGGGAATGGCTACACCTTC.

The chain combines TRBV6-6 with TRBJ1-5, with D possibly TRBD1 on 6 matching bases. Germline lookup yields CDR1 MNHNY and CDR2 SVGAGI (reference sequence). V was shortened by 5 bases and J by 6 bases, with 17 bases between the two germline ends. CDR3 length equals 15 residues. The CDR3, as DNA: TGTGCCAGCAGTCCGGGACAAGGGGCAATTCAGCCCCAGCATTTT. This gives the protein CASSPGQGAIQPQHF.